The T cell receptor (beta chain) described here comes from a study of early T cells in non-severe SARS-CoV-2 infection. General observations from the study: VDJdb-based matching was biased toward anti-spike CD8 responses and missed private and CD4 specificities.

This clonotype was seen ten or more times. Its antigen is currently unknown. Individual cDNA molecules received unique molecular identifiers. In TCRdb, the 5' RACE reads were re-called with MiXCR into one record per CDR3 protein. The table shows around 44,000 distinct CDR3 sequences, with around 9.5% occurring only once. This CDR3 is built from 14 residues. The V end lost 3 bases, the J end lost 5 bases, and 16 bases lay between the germline ends. Per the germline V gene, CDR1 is SQVTM and CDR2 is ANQGSEA. This receptor was identified in an adult who was a healthcare worker with PCR-confirmed SARS-CoV-2 infection or an uninfected control (not recorded which). Sequencing input: whole blood. The chain links TRBV29-1 to TRBJ1-1; D call uncertain. The CDR3 DNA reads TGCAGCGTTGATAAACTAAACCCTGCGACTGAAGCTTTCTTT. It encodes CSVDKLNPATEAFF.